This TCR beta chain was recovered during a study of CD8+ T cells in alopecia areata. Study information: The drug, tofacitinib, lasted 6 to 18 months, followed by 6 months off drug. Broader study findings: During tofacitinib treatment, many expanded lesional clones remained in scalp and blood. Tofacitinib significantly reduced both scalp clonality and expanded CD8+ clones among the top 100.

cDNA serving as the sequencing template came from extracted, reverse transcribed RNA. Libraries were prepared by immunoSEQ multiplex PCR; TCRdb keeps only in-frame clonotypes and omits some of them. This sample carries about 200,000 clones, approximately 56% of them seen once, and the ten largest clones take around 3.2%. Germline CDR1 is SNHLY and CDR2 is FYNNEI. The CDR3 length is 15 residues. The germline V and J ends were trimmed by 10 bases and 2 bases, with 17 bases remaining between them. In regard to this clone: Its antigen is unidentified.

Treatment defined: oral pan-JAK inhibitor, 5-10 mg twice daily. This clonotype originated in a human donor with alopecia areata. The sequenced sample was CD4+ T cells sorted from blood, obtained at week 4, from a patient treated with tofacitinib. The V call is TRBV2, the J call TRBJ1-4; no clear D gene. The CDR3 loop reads CATTTVLVTNEKLFF. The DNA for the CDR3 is TGTGCCACCACCACGGTTCTGGTCACTAATGAAAAACTGTTTTTT.